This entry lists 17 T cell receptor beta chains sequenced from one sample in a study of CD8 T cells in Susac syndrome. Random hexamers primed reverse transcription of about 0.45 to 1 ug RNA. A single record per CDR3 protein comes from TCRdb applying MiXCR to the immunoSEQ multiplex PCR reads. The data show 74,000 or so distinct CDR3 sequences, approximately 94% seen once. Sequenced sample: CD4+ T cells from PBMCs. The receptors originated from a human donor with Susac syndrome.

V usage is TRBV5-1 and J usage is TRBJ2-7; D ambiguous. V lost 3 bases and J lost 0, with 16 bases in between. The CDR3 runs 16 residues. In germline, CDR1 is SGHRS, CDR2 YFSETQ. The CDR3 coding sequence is TGCGCCAGCAGCTCTACAATAACAGATCTCTCCTACGAGCAGTACTTC. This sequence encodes CASSSTITDLSYEQYF. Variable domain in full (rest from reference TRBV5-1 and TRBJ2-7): KAGVTQTPRYLIKTRGQQVTLSCSPISGHRSVSWYQQTPGQGLQFLFEYFSETQRNKGNFPGRFSGRQFSNSRSEMNVSTLELGDSALYLCASSSTITDLSYEQYFGPGTRLTVT.

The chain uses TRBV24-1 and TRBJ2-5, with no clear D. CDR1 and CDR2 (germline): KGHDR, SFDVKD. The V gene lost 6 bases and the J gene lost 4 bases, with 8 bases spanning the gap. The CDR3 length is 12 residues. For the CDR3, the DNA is TGTGCCACCAGTAGTAAAGCAGAGACCCAGTACTTC. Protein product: CATSSKAETQYF.

The CDR3 nucleotides read TGTGCCAGCAGTGAAGCGGGTGGGGGCGGACAGCCCCAGCATTTT. Translating gives CASSEAGGGGQPQHF. The chain links TRBV6-1 to TRBJ1-5; perhaps TRBD1 as D (6 bases). This CDR3 is built from 15 residues. V lost 0 bases and J lost 7, with 13 bases in between. Germline CDR1 MNHNS, CDR2 SASEGT.

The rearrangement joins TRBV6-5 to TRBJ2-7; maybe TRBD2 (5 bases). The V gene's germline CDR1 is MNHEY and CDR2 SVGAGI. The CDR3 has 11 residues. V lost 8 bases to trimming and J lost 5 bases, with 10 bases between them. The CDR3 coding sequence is TGTGCCAGCGCCGGGGTTCACGAGCAGTACTTC. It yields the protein CASAGVHEQYF.

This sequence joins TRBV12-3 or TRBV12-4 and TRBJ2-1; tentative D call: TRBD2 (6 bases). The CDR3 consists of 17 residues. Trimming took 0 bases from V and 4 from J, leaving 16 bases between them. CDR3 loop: CASSLALAGLTYNEQFF. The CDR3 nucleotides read TGTGCCAGCAGTTTAGCCTTGGCGGGGCTAACTTACAATGAGCAGTTCTTC.

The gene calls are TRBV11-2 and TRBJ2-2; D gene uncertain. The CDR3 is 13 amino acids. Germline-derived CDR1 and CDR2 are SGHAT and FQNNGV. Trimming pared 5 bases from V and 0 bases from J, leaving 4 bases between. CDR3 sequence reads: CASSTTNTGELFF. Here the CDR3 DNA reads TGTGCCAGCAGCACGACGAACACCGGGGAGCTGTTTTTT.

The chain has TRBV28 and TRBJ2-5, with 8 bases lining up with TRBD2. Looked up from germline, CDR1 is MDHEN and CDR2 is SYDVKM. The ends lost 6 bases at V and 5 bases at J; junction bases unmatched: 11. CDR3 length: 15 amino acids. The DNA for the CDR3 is TGTGCCAGCAGCCAAGCGGGAGAGTATCGGGAGACCCAGTACTTC. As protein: CASSQAGEYRETQYF.

The CDR3 bases are TGTGCCAGCAGTACCGGGACAGGAGTTTACTATGGCTACACCTTC. It specifies CASSTGTGVYYGYTF. The V call is TRBV6-5, the J call TRBJ1-2; 8 bases line up with TRBD1. V was clipped by 5 bases and J by 3 bases; unmatched bases: 8. This CDR3 contains 15 residues. Germline V gene sequence: CDR1 MNHEY, CDR2 SVGAGI.

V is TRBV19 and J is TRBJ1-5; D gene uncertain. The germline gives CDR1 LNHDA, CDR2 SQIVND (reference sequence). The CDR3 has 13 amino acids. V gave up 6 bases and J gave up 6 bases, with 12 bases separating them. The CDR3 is CASRWAYGQPQHF. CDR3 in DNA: TGTGCCAGTAGATGGGCTTACGGTCAGCCCCAGCATTTT.

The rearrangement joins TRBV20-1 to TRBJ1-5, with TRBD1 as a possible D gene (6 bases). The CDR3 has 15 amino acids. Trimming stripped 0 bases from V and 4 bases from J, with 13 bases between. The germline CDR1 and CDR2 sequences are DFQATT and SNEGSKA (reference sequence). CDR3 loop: CSARDGTTANQPQHF. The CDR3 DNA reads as TGCAGTGCTAGAGATGGGACAACGGCGAATCAGCCCCAGCATTTT.

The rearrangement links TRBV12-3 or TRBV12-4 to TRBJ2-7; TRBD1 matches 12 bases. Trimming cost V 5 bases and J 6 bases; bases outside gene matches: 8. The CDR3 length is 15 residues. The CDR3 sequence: CASSPWDRGRFEQYF. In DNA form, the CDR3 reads TGTGCCAGCAGTCCCTGGGACAGGGGGCGCTTCGAGCAGTACTTC.

The CDR3 loop reads CASSALAGSNTGELFF. CDR3 DNA sequence: TGTGCCAGCAGCGCCTTAGCGGGGTCAAACACCGGGGAGCTGTTTTTT. The rearrangement joins TRBV9 to TRBJ2-2, with TRBD2 identical over 8 bases. The CDR3 is 16 amino acids. Germline lookup yields CDR1 SGDLS and CDR2 YYNGEE. J gave up 2 bases and V 3 bases, and 6 bases lay outside the gene matches.

CDR3 DNA: TGTGCCAGCAGGGGCGGGAGGCCTCCTACCTACGAGCAGTACTTC. It codes for CASRGGRPPTYEQYF. The V call is TRBV6-2 or TRBV6-3, the J call TRBJ2-7, with 8 bases matching TRBD2. The CDR3 runs 15 residues. Germline CDR1 reads MNHEY; CDR2 reads SVGEGT. Trimming removed 6 bases from V and 2 bases from J; junction bases left unmatched: 9.

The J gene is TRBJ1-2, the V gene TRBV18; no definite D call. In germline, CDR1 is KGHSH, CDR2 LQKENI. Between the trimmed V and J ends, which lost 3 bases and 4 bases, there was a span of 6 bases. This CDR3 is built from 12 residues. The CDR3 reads CASSPETYGYTF. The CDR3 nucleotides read TGTGCCAGCTCACCGGAGACCTATGGCTACACCTTC.

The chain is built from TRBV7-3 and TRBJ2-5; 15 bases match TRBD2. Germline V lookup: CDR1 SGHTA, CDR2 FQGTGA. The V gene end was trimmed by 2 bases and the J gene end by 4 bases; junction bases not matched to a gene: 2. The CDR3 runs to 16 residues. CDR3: CASSLGGLAGGETQYF. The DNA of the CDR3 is TGTGCCAGCAGCTTAGGGGGACTAGCGGGAGGAGAGACCCAGTACTTC.

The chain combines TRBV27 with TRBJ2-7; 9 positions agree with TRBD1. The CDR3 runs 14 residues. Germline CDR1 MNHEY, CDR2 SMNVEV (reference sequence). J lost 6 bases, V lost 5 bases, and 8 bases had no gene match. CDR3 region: CASSPGTGRTEQYF. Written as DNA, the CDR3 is TGTGCCAGCAGTCCCGGGACAGGGAGGACCGAGCAGTACTTC.

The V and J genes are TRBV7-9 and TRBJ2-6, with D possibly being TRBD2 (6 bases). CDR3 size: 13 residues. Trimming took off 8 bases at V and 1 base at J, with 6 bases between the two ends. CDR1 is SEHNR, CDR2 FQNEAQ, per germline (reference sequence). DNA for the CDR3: TGTGCCAGCGGGAGGTCTGGGGCCAACGTCCTGACTTTC. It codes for CASGRSGANVLTF.